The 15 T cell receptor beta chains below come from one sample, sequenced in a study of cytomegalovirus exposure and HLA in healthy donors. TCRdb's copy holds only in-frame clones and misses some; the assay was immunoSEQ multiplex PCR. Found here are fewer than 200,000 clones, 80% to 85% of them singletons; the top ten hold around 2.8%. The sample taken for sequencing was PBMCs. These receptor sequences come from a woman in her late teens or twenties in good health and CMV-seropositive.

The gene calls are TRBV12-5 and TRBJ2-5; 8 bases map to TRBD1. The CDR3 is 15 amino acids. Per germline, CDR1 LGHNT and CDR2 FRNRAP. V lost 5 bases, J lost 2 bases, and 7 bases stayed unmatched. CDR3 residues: CASGAGQGSQETQYF. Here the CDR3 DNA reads TGTGCTAGTGGTGCAGGACAGGGATCGCAAGAGACCCAGTACTTC.

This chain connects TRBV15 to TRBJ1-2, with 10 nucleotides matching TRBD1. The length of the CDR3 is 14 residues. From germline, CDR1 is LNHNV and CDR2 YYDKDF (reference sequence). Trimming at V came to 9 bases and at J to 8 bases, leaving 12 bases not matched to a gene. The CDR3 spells CATGRGQGPSGYTF. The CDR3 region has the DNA TGTGCCACTGGACGGGGACAGGGGCCTTCGGGCTACACCTTC.

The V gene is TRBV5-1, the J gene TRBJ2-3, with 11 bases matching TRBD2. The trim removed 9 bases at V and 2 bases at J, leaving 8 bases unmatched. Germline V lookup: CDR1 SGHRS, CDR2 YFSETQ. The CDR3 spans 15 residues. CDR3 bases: TGCGCCACTCGACTAGCGGGGTTTGACACAGATACGCAGTATTTT. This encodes CATRLAGFDTDTQYF. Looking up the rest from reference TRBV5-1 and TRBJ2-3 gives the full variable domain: KAGVTQTPRYLIKTRGQQVTLSCSPISGHRSVSWYQQTPGQGLQFLFEYFSETQRNKGNFPGRFSGRQFSNSRSEMNVSTLELGDSALYLCATRLAGFDTDTQYFGPGTRLTVL.

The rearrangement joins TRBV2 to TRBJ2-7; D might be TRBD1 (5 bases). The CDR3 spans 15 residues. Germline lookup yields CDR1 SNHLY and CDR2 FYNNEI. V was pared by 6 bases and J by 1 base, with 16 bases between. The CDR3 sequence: CASRKDIIPSYEQYF. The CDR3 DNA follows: TGTGCCAGCAGAAAGGACATCATCCCTTCCTACGAGCAGTACTTC.

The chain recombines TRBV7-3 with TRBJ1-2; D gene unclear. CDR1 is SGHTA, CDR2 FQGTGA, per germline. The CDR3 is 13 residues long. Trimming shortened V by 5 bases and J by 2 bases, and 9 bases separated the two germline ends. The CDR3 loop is CASSAGGNYGYTF. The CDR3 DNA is TGTGCCAGCAGCGCCGGCGGAAACTATGGCTACACCTTC.

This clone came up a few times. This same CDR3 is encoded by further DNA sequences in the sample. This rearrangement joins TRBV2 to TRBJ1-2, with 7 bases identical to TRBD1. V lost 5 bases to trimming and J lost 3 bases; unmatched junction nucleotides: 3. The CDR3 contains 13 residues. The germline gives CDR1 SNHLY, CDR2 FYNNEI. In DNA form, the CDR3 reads TGTGCCAGCAGTCCACAGGGGTACTATGGCTACACCTTC. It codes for CASSPQGYYGYTF.

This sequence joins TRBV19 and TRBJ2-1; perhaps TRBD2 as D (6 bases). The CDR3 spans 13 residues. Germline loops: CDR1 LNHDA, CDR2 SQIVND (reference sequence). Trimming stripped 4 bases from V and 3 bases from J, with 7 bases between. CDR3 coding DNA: TGTGCCAGTAGTACTAGCGTCTACAATGAGCAGTTCTTC. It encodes CASSTSVYNEQFF.

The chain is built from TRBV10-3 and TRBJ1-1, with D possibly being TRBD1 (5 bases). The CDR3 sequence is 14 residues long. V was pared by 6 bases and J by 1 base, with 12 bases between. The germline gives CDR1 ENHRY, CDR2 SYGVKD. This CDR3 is CAISHPGGNTEAFF. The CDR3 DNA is TGTGCCATCAGCCATCCGGGGGGGAACACTGAAGCTTTCTTT.

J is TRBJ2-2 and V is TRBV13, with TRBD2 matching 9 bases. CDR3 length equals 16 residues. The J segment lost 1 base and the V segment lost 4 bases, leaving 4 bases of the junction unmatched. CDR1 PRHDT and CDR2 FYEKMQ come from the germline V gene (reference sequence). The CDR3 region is CASSSGLAMNTGELFF. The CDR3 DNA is TGTGCCAGCAGCTCAGGACTAGCGATGAACACCGGGGAGCTGTTTTTT.

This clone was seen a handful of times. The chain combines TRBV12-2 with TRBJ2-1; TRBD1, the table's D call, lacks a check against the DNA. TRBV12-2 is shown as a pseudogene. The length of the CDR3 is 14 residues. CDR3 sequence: CASRPGTGSNEQFF. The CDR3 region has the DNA TGTGCAAGTCGTCCCGGGACAGGGAGCAATGAGCAGTTCTTC.

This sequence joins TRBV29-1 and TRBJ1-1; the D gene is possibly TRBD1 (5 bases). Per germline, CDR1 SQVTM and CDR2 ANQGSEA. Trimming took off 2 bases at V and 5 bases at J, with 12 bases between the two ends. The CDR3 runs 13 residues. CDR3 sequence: CSVEPPGVTEAFF. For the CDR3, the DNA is TGCAGCGTTGAACCCCCGGGGGTAACTGAAGCTTTCTTT.

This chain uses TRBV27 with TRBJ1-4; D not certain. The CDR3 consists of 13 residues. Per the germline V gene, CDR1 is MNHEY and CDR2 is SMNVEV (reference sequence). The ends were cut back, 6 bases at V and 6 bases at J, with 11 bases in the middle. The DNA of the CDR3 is TGTGCCAGCAGAACGGGGATGGATGAAAAACTGTTTTTT. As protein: CASRTGMDEKLFF. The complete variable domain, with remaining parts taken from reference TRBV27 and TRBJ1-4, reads EAQVTQNPRYLITVTGKKLTVTCSQNMNHEYMSWYRQDPGLGLRQIYYSMNVEVTDKGDVPEGYKVSRKEKRNFPLILESPSPNQTSLYFCASRTGMDEKLFFGSGTQLSVL.

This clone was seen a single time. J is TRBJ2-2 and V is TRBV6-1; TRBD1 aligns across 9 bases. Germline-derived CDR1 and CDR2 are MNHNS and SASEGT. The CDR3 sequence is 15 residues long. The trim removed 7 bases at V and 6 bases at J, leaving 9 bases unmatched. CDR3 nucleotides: TGTGCCAGCAAGAAGACAGGGGGTCGACCCGGGGAGCTGTTTTTT. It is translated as CASKKTGGRPGELFF.

For the CDR3, the DNA is TGTGCCAGCAGCTTAGGTCTCCCAGTCCAAATTTATAATTCACCCCTCCACTTT. Encoded protein: CASSLGLPVQIYNSPLHF. The chain is built from TRBV11-2 and TRBJ1-6; the D is unclear. The germline V and J ends were trimmed by 1 base and 4 bases, with 17 bases remaining between them. This CDR3 has 18 residues. Germline V CDR1 and CDR2: SGHAT, FQNNGV. Drawing the rest from reference TRBV11-2 and TRBJ1-6, the complete variable domain is EAGVAQSPRYKIIEKRQSVAFWCNPISGHATLYWYQQILGQGPKLLIQFQNNGVVDDSQLPKDRFSAERLKGVDSTLKIQPAKLEDSAVYLCASSLGLPVQIYNSPLHFGNGTRLTVT.

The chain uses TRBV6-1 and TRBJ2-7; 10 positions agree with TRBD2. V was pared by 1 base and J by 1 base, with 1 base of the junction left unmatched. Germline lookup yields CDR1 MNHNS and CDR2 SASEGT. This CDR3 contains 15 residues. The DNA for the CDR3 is TGTGCCAGCAGTGAAGAACTAGCGGGGTCCTACGAGCAGTACTTC. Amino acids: CASSEELAGSYEQYF.